These T cell receptor beta chains were read from a single sample in a study of OX40 agonist ivuxolimab in advanced cancers. The table came from immunoSEQ multiplex PCR; TCRdb's copy has only in-frame clones and leaves some out. The table lists some 45,000 clones, about 89% of them singletons, with roughly an eighth in the top ten. Sequenced material: CD4+ or CD8+ T cells sorted from blood, taken in a trial of the OX40 agonist ivuxolimab. Receptors were obtained from an adult with an advanced solid tumor such as melanoma, head and neck, liver or kidney cancer. Each CDR3 is given with its conserved first and last residue. D genes are given only for firm matches. For some rows the clone size is stated as once, few or many, or as a class when expanded; others skip it.

clone size	V gene	CDR3 length	D gene	J gene	CDR3 protein	CDR3 DNA
.	TRBV27	14	.	TRBJ1-1	CASSLGSFNTEAFF	TGTGCCAGCAGTTTAGGGAGCTTCAACACTGAAGCTTTCTTT
.	TRBV9	12	.	TRBJ1-1	CASGRLNTEAFF	TGTGCCAGTGGGCGACTGAACACTGAAGCTTTCTTT
.	TRBV7-2	13	.	TRBJ2-7	CASSLLPSYEQYF	TGTGCCAGCAGCTTACTTCCCTCCTACGAGCAGTACTTC
.	TRBV27	14	.	TRBJ2-2	CASSFTANTGELFF	TGTGCCAGCAGTTTCACTGCGAACACCGGGGAGCTGTTTTTT
once	TRBV19	16	.	TRBJ1-4	CASSPWGHTTNEKLFF	TGTGCCAGTAGTCCGTGGGGTCATACAACTAATGAAAAACTGTTTTTT
.	TRBV11-2	18	.	TRBJ2-6	CASSLGVGAYSGANVLTF	TGTGCCAGCAGCTTAGGTGTAGGGGCCTACTCTGGGGCCAACGTCCTGACTTTC
.	TRBV13	16	.	TRBJ2-4	CASSLEGNLAKNIQYF	TGTGCCAGCAGCTTAGAGGGCAACCTAGCCAAAAACATTCAGTACTTC
.	TRBV9	15	.	TRBJ2-2	CASSVAGSSTGELFF	TGTGCCAGCAGCGTAGCAGGGTCCTCAACCGGGGAGCTGTTTTTT
few	TRBV4-1	14	TRBD1	TRBJ1-1	CASSQQGENTEAFF	TGCGCCAGCAGCCAACAGGGGGAGAACACTGAAGCTTTCTTT
once	TRBV9	14	.	TRBJ1-2	CASSVSGGIYGYTF	TGTGCCAGCAGCGTATCGGGAGGGATCTATGGCTACACCTTC
.	TRBV27	14	TRBD1	TRBJ2-7	CASSRGQSSYEQYF	TGTGCCAGCAGTCGGGGACAGAGCTCCTACGAGCAGTACTTC
.	TRBV19	12	.	TRBJ1-1	CASNLGNTEAFF	TGTGCCAGTAACTTGGGGAACACTGAAGCTTTCTTT
.	TRBV6-4	17	TRBD1	TRBJ1-1	CASSGGTGGFMNTEAFF	TGTGCCAGCAGTGGTGGGACAGGCGGTTTTATGAACACTGAAGCTTTCTTT
.	TRBV14	12	.	TRBJ2-5	CASSQTTETQYF	TGTGCCAGCAGCCAAACTACAGAGACCCAGTACTTC
.	TRBV2	14	TRBD1	TRBJ2-7	CASSEGGTAYEQYF	TGTGCCAGCAGTGAAGGAGGGACAGCCTACGAGCAGTACTTC
once	TRBV6-9	18	.	TRBJ2-5	CASSYRLGGRATRETQYF	TGTGCCAGCAGTTATAGGCTAGGTGGCAGGGCGACCCGGGAGACCCAGTACTTC
.	TRBV7-9	15	.	TRBJ1-5	CASSSGLTGNQPQHF	TGTGCCAGCAGCTCGGGACTCACCGGCAATCAGCCCCAGCATTTT
.	TRBV2	17	TRBD1	TRBJ1-5	CASSEYLGQGGNQPQHF	TGTGCCAGCAGTGAATACCTCGGACAGGGGGGGAATCAGCCCCAGCATTTT
.	TRBV5-6	18	.	TRBJ2-5	CASGSLEVGGQLQETQYF	TGTGCCAGCGGGAGCTTGGAGGTGGGGGGGCAGCTCCAAGAGACCCAGTACTTC
.	TRBV9	15	TRBD2	TRBJ2-3	CASSVVGGSTDTQYF	TGTGCCAGCAGCGTAGTGGGAGGGAGCACAGATACGCAGTATTTT
.	TRBV9	12	.	TRBJ2-7	CASSAGPSEQYF	TGTGCCAGCAGCGCGGGCCCTTCCGAGCAGTACTTC
.	TRBV6-6	16	TRBD2	TRBJ2-6	CASKWGGDSGANVLTF	TGTGCCAGCAAGTGGGGGGGGGACTCTGGGGCCAACGTCCTGACTTTC
.	TRBV19	10	.	TRBJ1-3	CASTGNTIYF	TGTGCCAGTACGGGAAACACCATATATTTT
few	TRBV6-1	15	.	TRBJ2-7	CASSVSNEGGYEQYF	TGTGCCAGCAGTGTGAGTAATGAGGGCGGGTACGAGCAGTACTTC
.	TRBV7-8	13	.	TRBJ1-5	CASSLEGPKEVGF	TGTGCCAGCAGCTTAGAGGGGCCCAAGGAGGTTGGTTTT
.	TRBV27	15	.	TRBJ2-3	CASQPSFFRTDTQYF	TGTGCCAGCCAGCCTAGCTTTTTTAGAACAGATACGCAGTATTTT
medium-sized	TRBV27	13	.	TRBJ2-7	CASSLLGGHEQYF	TGTGCCAGCAGTCTCCTGGGGGGCCACGAGCAGTACTTC
.	TRBV4-1	15	.	TRBJ2-7	CASSPNYQGTHEQYF	TGCGCCAGCAGCCCCAATTACCAGGGAACCCACGAGCAGTACTTC
.	TRBV13	18	TRBD2	TRBJ2-2	CASSLASGGAMSAGELFF	TGTGCCAGCAGCTTAGCTAGCGGGGGGGCGATGTCGGCCGGGGAGCTGTTTTTT
.	TRBV10-3	14	.	TRBJ2-2	CAISDRGSTGELFF	TGTGCCATCAGTGACAGGGGTAGCACCGGGGAGCTGTTTTTT
.	TRBV5-6	13	.	TRBJ2-3	CASISGGTDTQYF	TGTGCCAGCATTAGTGGGGGGACAGATACGCAGTATTTT
.	TRBV5-6	13	.	TRBJ2-7	CASSLASSYEQYF	TGTGCCAGCAGCTTGGCCTCGTCCTACGAGCAGTACTTC
.	TRBV27	13	.	TRBJ1-2	CASSFGGSYGYTF	TGTGCCAGCAGTTTCGGAGGTAGCTATGGCTACACCTTC
few	TRBV19	16	.	TRBJ2-3	CASSPDPGPRTHTQYF	TGTGCCAGTAGTCCTGACCCGGGCCCGAGAACCCATACGCAGTATTTT
medium-sized	TRBV7-9	13	.	TRBJ1-2	CASSPTGLRGYTF	TGTGCCAGCAGCCCGACAGGCCTTCGGGGCTACACCTTC
.	TRBV5-4	14	TRBD2	TRBJ2-7	CASSPGLLDYEQYF	TGTGCCAGCAGCCCGGGACTATTAGACTACGAGCAGTACTTC
.	TRBV11-2	14	.	TRBJ2-7	CASSLQELPYEQYF	TGTGCCAGCAGCTTACAGGAACTTCCCTACGAGCAGTACTTC
.	TRBV27	14	TRBD1	TRBJ2-7	CASSSRGQLDEQYF	TGTGCCAGCAGTTCCCGGGGACAGCTGGACGAGCAGTACTTC
.	TRBV19	16	.	TRBJ1-1	CASTPNDFPMNTEAFF	TGTGCCAGTACCCCAAACGATTTCCCAATGAACACTGAAGCTTTCTTT
.	TRBV29-1	12	.	TRBJ2-5	CSVEDGPRTQYF	TGCAGCGTTGAAGATGGCCCTCGGACCCAGTACTTC
.	TRBV11-2	15	.	TRBJ1-4	CASSSGAGYNEKLFF	TGTGCCAGCAGCTCGGGGGCAGGCTATAATGAAAAACTGTTTTTT
.	TRBV19	13	.	TRBJ2-3	CASSGGRADTQYF	TGTGCCAGTAGCGGGGGCCGCGCAGATACGCAGTATTTT